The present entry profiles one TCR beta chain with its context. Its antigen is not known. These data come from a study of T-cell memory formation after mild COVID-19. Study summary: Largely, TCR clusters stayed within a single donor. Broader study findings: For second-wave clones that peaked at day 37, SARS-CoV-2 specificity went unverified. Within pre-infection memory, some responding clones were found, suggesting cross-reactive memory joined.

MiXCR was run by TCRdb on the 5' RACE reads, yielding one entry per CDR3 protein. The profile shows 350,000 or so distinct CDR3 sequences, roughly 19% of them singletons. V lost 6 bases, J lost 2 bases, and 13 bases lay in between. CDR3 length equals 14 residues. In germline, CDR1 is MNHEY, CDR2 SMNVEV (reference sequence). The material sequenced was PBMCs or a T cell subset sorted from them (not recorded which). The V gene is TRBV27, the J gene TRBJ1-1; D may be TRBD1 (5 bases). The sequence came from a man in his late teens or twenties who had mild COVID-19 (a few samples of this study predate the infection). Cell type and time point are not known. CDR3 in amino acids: CASRPGTVNTEAFF. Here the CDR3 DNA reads TGTGCCAGCAGGCCCGGGACGGTCAACACTGAAGCTTTCTTT.